In its sample, the clone carrying this TCR beta chain was seen many times. Its antigen is unidentified. This sample is drawn from a study of CD8 T cells in ankylosing spondylitis. Findings and caveats of the study: One TCR beta motif, made up of about 8 highly homologous variants, appeared characteristic of ankylosing spondylitis blood.

The CDR3 is 15 residues long. CDR1 is SGHTA and CDR2 is FQGNSA in the germline V gene. V shed 3 bases and J shed 0 bases, with 10 bases lying between them. TCRdb re-derived calls from the 5' RACE reads in MiXCR, one entry per CDR3 protein. The sample has roughly 130,000 distinct CDR3 sequences; 6% to 8.5% are singletons. This receptor was obtained from a male donor with ankylosing spondylitis or in good health (not recorded which). The source material was blood, either unsorted or a sorted T cell fraction (not recorded which). This chain uses TRBV7-2 with TRBJ2-3, with D possibly TRBD2 on 5 matching bases. CDR3 protein: CASSFRGVSTDTQYF. The CDR3 region has the DNA TGTGCCAGCAGCTTCCGGGGAGTGAGCACAGATACGCAGTATTTT.